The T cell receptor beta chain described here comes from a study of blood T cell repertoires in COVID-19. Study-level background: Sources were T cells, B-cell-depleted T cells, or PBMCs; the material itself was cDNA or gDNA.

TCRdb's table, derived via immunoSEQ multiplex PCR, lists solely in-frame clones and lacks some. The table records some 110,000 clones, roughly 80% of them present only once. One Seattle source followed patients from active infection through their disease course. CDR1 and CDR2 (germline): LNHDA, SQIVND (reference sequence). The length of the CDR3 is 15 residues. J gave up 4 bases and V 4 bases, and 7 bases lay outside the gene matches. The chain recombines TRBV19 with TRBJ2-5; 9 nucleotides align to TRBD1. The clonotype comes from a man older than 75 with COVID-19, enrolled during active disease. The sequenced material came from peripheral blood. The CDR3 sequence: CASSTTGTGRETQYF. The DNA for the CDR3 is TGTGCCAGTAGTACGACCGGGACAGGGAGAGAGACCCAGTACTTC.